The T cell receptor (beta chain) under discussion was sequenced for a study of T cell responses to AZD1222 COVID-19 vaccine. Study-level points and caveats: The donor cohort was predominantly white British with a female majority, and clonal diversity may have been underestimated. Spike-specific TCR breadth and depth both grew after two AZD1222 doses. No day 14 peak samples; only post-peak repertoires were characterized. Nearly half of unique spike-specific TCRs reportedly avoided B.1.351 and B.1.1.7 mutated regions.

CDR3 length equals 16 residues. With respect to this clone: Its target is not known.

Clones were read by immunoSEQ multiplex PCR, and TCRdb kept only the in-frame ones, dropping some. Of about 120,000 clones in the sample, 92% were seen once. The specimen was peripheral blood, collected 28 days after the second AZD1222 dose. The chain uses TRBV21-1 and TRBJ1-2; whether TRBD1, the table's D call, matches the DNA was not checked. TRBV21-1 is a listed pseudogene. The receptor was isolated from an adult who received the AZD1222 COVID-19 vaccine. The CDR3 loop reads CASSSPGVRASDGYTF. In nucleotides, the CDR3 is TGTGCCAGCAGCAGCCCCGGCGTCAGGGCCTCCGACGGCTACACCTTC.